The present TCR beta chain was sequenced within a study of T cell changes during pregnancy in multiple sclerosis. There are 15 residues in the CDR3. CDR1 SGHRS and CDR2 YFSETQ come from the germline V gene. The junction had 4 bases not matched to a gene; V was cut back by 4 bases and J by 4 bases. The assay was immunoSEQ multiplex PCR, and TCRdb's table has in-frame clones only and misses some. This table holds about 73,000 clones, roughly 90% found once. The sequence came from a female donor in good health, enrolled as a control in a pregnancy study. The chain couples TRBV5-1 to TRBJ2-3, with 12 bases lining up with TRBD2. The source was peripheral blood, collected after pregnancy. CDR3 loop: CASSATSGSADTQYF. The CDR3 DNA reads TGCGCCAGCAGCGCGACTAGCGGGAGTGCAGATACGCAGTATTTT.